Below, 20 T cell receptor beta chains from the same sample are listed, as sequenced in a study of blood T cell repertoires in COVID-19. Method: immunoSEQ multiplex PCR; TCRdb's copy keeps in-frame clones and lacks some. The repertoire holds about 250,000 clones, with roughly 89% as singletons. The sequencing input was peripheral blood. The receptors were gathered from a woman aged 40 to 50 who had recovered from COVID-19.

The CDR3 spells CASRTDRDSYNSPLHF. As DNA, the CDR3 is TGTGCCAGCCGCACGGACCGGGACAGCTACAATTCACCCCTCCACTTT. The chain employs TRBV4-2 and TRBJ1-6; 7 nucleotides line up with TRBD1. The CDR3 length is 16 residues. The V gene's germline CDR1 is LGHNA and CDR2 YNFKEQ. V dropped 8 bases and J dropped 7; count of bases not matched to a gene: 14.

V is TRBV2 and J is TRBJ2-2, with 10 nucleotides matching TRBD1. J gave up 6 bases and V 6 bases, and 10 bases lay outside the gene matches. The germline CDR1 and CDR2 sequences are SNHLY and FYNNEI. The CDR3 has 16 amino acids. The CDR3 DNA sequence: TGTGCCAGCAGAGACCCGGGACAGGGGATTTCCGGGGAGCTGTTTTTT. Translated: CASRDPGQGISGELFF.

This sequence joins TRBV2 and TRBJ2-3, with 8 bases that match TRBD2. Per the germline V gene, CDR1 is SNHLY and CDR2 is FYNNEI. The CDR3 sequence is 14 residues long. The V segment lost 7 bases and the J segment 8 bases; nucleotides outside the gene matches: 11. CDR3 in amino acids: CASIGTGGPSTQYF. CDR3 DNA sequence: TGTGCCAGCATTGGGACGGGGGGGCCGAGTACGCAGTATTTT. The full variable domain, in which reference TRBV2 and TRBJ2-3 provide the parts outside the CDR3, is EPEVTQTPSHQVTQMGQEVILRCVPISNHLYFYWYRQILGQKVEFLVSFYNNEISEKSEIFDDQFSVERPDGSNFTLKIRSTKLEDSAMYFCASIGTGGPSTQYFGPGTRLTVL.

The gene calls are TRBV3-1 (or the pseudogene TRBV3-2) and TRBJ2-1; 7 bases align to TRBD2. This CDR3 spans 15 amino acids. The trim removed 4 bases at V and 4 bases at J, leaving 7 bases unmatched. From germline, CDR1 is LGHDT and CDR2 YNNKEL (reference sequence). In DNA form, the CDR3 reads TGTGCCAGCAGCCCCAGGGAGGGCGTATACAATGAGCAGTTCTTC. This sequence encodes CASSPREGVYNEQFF.

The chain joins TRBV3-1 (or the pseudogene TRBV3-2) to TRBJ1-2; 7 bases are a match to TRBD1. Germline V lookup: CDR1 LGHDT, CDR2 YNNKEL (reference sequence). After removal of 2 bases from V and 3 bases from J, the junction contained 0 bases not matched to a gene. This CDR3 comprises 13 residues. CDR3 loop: CASSQQGDYGYTF. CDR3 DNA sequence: TGTGCCAGCAGCCAACAGGGGGACTATGGCTACACCTTC.

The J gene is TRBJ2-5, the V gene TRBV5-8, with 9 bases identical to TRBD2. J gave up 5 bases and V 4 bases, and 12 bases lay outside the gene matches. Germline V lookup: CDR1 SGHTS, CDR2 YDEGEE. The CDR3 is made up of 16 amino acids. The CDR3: CASSPQGGGGAETQYF. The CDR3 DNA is TGTGCCAGCAGCCCCCAAGGCGGCGGGGGGGCCGAGACCCAGTACTTC.

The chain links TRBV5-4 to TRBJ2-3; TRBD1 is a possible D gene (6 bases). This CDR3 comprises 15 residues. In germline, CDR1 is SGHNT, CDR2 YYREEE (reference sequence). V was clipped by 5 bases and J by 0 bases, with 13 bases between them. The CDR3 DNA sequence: TGTGCCAGCAGTCCCGGGACACTTAGCACAGATACGCAGTATTTT. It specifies CASSPGTLSTDTQYF.

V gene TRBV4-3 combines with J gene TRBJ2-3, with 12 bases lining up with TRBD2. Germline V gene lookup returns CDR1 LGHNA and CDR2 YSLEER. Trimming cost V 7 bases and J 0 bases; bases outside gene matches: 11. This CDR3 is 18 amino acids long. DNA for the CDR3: TGCGCCAGCAAGCTGCGGCTAGCGGGAGGGACTAGCACAGATACGCAGTATTTT. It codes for CASKLRLAGGTSTDTQYF.

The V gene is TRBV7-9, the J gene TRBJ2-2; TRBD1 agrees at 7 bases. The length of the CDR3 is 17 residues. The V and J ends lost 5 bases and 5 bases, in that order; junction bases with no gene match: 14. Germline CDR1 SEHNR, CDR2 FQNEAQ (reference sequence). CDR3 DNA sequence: TGTGCCAGCAGCCGACTCGACAGGGTTGTTGGGACCGGGGAGCTGTTTTTT. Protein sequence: CASSRLDRVVGTGELFF.

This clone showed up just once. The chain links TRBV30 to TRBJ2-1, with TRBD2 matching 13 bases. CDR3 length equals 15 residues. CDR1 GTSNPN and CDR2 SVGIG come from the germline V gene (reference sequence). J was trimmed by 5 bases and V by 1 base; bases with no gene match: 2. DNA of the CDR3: TGTGCCTGGAGTGAGGGACTAGCGGGAAACAATGAGCAGTTCTTC. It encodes CAWSEGLAGNNEQFF.

CDR3 sequence: CASSYSTSGLTDTQYF. The CDR3 DNA is TGTGCCAGCAGTTACTCGACTAGCGGGCTCACAGATACGCAGTATTTT. The rearrangement joins TRBV6-5 to TRBJ2-3, with 10 bases matching TRBD2. The CDR3 extends over 16 amino acids. CDR1 is MNHEY, CDR2 SVGAGI, per germline. After removal of 0 bases from V and 2 bases from J, the junction contained 2 bases not matched to a gene.

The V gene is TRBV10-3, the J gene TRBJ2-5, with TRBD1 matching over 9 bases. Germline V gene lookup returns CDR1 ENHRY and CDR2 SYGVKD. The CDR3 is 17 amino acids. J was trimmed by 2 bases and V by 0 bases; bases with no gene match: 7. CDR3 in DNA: TGTGCCATCAGTGAGTCTTCGACAGGGGGTCTTCAAGAGACCCAGTACTTC. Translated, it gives CAISESSTGGLQETQYF.

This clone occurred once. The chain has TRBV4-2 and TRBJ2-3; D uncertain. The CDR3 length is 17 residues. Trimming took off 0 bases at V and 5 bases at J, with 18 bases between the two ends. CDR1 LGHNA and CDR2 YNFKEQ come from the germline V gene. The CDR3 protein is CASSQEGSSYSGDTQYF. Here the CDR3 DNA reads TGTGCCAGCAGCCAAGAAGGTAGTTCATATTCGGGAGATACGCAGTATTTT.

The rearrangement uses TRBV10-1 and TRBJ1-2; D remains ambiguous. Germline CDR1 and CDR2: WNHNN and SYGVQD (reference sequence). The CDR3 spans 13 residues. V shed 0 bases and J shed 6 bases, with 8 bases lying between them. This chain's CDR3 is CASSESGEDGYTF. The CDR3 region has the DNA TGCGCCAGCAGTGAGTCAGGAGAGGATGGCTACACCTTC.

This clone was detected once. The CDR3 DNA sequence: TGTGCCAGCAGCTTTTGGCGGGAGGTGACGGGCAATGAGCAGTTCTTC. This encodes CASSFWREVTGNEQFF. The V gene is TRBV7-9, the J gene TRBJ2-1, with TRBD2 identical over 8 bases. J was trimmed by 6 bases and V by 3 bases; bases with no gene match: 10. This CDR3 is built from 16 residues. Germline CDR1 SEHNR, CDR2 FQNEAQ (reference sequence).

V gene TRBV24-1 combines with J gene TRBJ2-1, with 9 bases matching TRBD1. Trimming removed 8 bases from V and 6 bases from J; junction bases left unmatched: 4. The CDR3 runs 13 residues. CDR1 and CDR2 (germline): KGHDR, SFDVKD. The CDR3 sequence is CATTGTGPNEQFF. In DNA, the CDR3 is TGTGCCACCACCGGGACAGGGCCCAATGAGCAGTTCTTC.

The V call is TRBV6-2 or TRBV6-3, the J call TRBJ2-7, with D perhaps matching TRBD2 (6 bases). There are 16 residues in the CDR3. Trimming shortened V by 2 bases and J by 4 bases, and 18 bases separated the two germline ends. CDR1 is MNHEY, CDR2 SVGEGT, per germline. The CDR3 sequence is CASSYMGLPRQYEQYV. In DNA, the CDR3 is TGTGCCAGCAGTTACATGGGACTTCCTAGACAATACGAGCAGTACGTC.

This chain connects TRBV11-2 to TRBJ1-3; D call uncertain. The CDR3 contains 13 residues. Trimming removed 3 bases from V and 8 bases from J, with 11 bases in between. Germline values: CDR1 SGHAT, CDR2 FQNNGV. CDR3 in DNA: TGTGCCAGCAGCTTGCTGGCTCCAGACACCATATATTTT. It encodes CASSLLAPDTIYF.

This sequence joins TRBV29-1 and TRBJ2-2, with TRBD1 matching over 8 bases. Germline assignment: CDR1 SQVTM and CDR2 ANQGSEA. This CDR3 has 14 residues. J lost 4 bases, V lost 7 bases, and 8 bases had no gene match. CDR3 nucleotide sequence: TGCAGCGCCAGCGACAGGGGCGGCACCGGGGAGCTGTTTTTT. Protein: CSASDRGGTGELFF.

The CDR3 DNA follows: TGTGCCAGCAGCTTGCTCCGGACCGGGGAGCTGTTTTTT. Translating it yields CASSLLRTGELFF. The rearrangement uses TRBV5-5 and TRBJ2-2; D remains ambiguous. CDR1 and CDR2 (germline): SGHKS, YYEKEE (reference sequence). Trimming shortened V by 1 base and J by 5 bases, and 6 bases separated the two germline ends. This CDR3 comprises 13 residues.